This note documents a single T cell receptor beta chain sequence. V lost 3 bases to trimming and J lost 3 bases; unmatched junction nucleotides: 8. The germline V gene encodes CDR1 LGHNA and CDR2 YSLEER. This CDR3 region has 15 residues. Per the study methods: Counts of nucleated cells, estimated from reference gene primer amplification, were obtained. Clones were sequenced by immunoSEQ multiplex PCR, and TCRdb holds only the in-frame ones, with some missing. Clone size and V and J calls were adopted from that table, with D and trimming inferred from the DNA. The sample consists of fewer than 250,000 clones, 85% to 90% of them appearing once. The study drew participants aged about 18 to 89 years from approximately 25 US areas. This sample is part of a study of blood T cell repertoires in COVID-19. Study-wide context: There were acute and convalescent COVID-19 samples, and they came from the United States, Italy and Spain.

This clonotype was sampled from a woman aged 45 to 65 with acute COVID-19. The sample consisted of PBMCs or T cells enriched from blood (not recorded which). The rearrangement links TRBV4-3 to TRBJ2-7, with 7 positions matching TRBD1. CDR3 in DNA: TGCGCCAGCAGCCAGCAGACAGGGATTTACTACGAGCAGTACTTC. As protein: CASSQQTGIYYEQYF.